Following are 13 T cell receptor beta chains from one sample sequenced in a study of T cells in localized non-small cell lung cancer. Sequencing used immunoSEQ multiplex PCR; TCRdb keeps in-frame clones, though not all of them. Counted here are about 55,000 clones, 80% to 85% occurring once; the ten biggest clones make up about 17%. The source material was peripheral blood mononuclear cells, sampled before any cancer treatment. The origin of the receptors is a man aged 40 to 75 with stage III lung adenocarcinoma.

This clone occurred a few times. This rearrangement joins TRBV7-2 to TRBJ1-2, with D unresolved. In germline, CDR1 is SGHTA, CDR2 FQGNSA. Deletions cut 3 bases from V and 0 bases from J, with 14 bases between. The CDR3 runs to 16 residues. The CDR3 region has the DNA TGTGCCAGCAGCTTTGGAGTCGGGGAACCTAACTATGGCTACACCTTC. Protein sequence: CASSFGVGEPNYGYTF.

V is TRBV5-4 and J is TRBJ2-7; D is undetermined. V was clipped by 3 bases and J by 6 bases, with 22 bases between them. CDR1 is SGHNT, CDR2 YYREEE, per germline (reference sequence). CDR3 length equals 16 residues. CDR3 bases: TGTGCCAGCAGCTCTGTTATGGGCTTGCCCTCAGCCGAGCAGTACTTC. Translation: CASSSVMGLPSAEQYF.

V usage is TRBV6-6 and J usage is TRBJ1-2; TRBD1 aligns across 7 bases. Germline CDR1 reads MNHNY; CDR2 reads SVGAGI (reference sequence). The V gene end was trimmed by 7 bases and the J gene end by 7 bases; junction bases not matched to a gene: 12. There are 14 residues in the CDR3. The CDR3 sequence: CASTRQGDVGGYTF. In nucleotides, the CDR3 is TGTGCCAGCACCAGACAGGGTGACGTTGGTGGCTACACCTTC.

V gene TRBV10-3 combines with J gene TRBJ2-4; D call uncertain. The CDR3 is 15 residues long. The V end lost 2 bases, the J end lost 0 bases, and 8 bases lay between the germline ends. Germline values: CDR1 ENHRY, CDR2 SYGVKD. CDR3 amino acids: CAISEGQLAKNIQYF. The CDR3 coding sequence is TGTGCCATCAGTGAGGGCCAGCTAGCCAAAAACATTCAGTACTTC.

The CDR3 loop is CASGQSSDTQYF. For the CDR3, the DNA is TGTGCCAGCGGGCAGTCTTCAGATACGCAGTATTTT. The rearrangement uses TRBV7-9 and TRBJ2-3; D ambiguous. Per germline, CDR1 SEHNR and CDR2 FQNEAQ (reference sequence). V was trimmed by 8 bases and J by 4 bases, leaving 10 bases between them. This CDR3 has 12 amino acids.

CDR3 loop: CASSKEHRGGYGYTF. The CDR3 DNA reads as TGTGCCAGCAGCAAAGAGCACAGGGGGGGCTATGGCTACACCTTC. This rearrangement joins TRBV21-1 to TRBJ1-2; whether TRBD1, the table's D call, matches the DNA was not checked. TRBV21-1 represents a pseudogene. This CDR3 has 15 amino acids.

This clone has only a few counts. The chain couples TRBV11-3 to TRBJ2-3; 11 bases line up with TRBD2. Germline V gene lookup returns CDR1 SGHNT and CDR2 YENEEA. The V segment lost 4 bases and the J segment 4 bases; nucleotides outside the gene matches: 10. The CDR3 covers 17 residues. Written as DNA, the CDR3 is TGTGCCAGCAGCTCCCCGTATAGCGGGAGGGGCGCAGATACGCAGTATTTT. This encodes CASSSPYSGRGADTQYF.

This sequence joins TRBV7-3 and TRBJ2-7; D not resolved. Germline assignment: CDR1 SGHTA and CDR2 FQGTGA. The CDR3 is 13 residues long. The V gene lost 8 bases and the J gene lost 6 bases, with 17 bases spanning the gap. This CDR3 is CASQLDLDSEQYF. The CDR3 DNA reads as TGTGCCAGCCAGCTGGACCTTGATTCCGAGCAGTACTTC. The full variable domain, rest sourced from reference TRBV7-3 and TRBJ2-7, is GAGVSQTPSNKVTEKGKYVELRCDPISGHTALYWYRQSLGQGPEFLIYFQGTGAADDSGLPNDRFFAVRPEGSVSTLKIQRTERGDSAVYLCASQLDLDSEQYFGPGTRLTVT.

The V gene is TRBV7-6, the J gene TRBJ2-1, with D unclear. Germline loops: CDR1 SGHVS, CDR2 FNYEAQ. The CDR3 extends over 11 amino acids. V lost 2 bases, J lost 9 bases, and 5 bases lay in between. CDR3 loop: CASSLSREQFF. Written as DNA, the CDR3 is TGTGCCAGCAGCTTAAGCCGTGAGCAGTTCTTC. Drawing the rest from reference TRBV7-6 and TRBJ2-1, the complete variable domain is GAGVSQSPRYKVTKRGQDVALRCDPISGHVSLYWYRQALGQGPEFLTYFNYEAQQDKSGLPNDRFSAERPEGSISTLTIQRTEQRDSAMYRCASSLSREQFFGPGTRLTVL.

The chain joins TRBV7-2 to TRBJ2-5; D may be TRBD1 or TRBD2 (5 bases each). CDR1 and CDR2 (germline): SGHTA, FQGNSA. CDR3 length: 13 residues. Deletions cut 5 bases from V and 2 bases from J, with 9 bases between. CDR3 nucleotides: TGTGCCAGCAGCACCGGGGCTCAAGAGACCCAGTACTTC. It yields the protein CASSTGAQETQYF.

V is TRBV4-2 and J is TRBJ1-3, with D uncertain. Germline values: CDR1 LGHNA, CDR2 YNFKEQ. CDR3 length equals 15 residues. Trimming removed 0 bases from V and 2 bases from J, with 8 bases in between. The CDR3 sequence is CASSQDRGAGNTIYF. CDR3 in DNA: TGTGCCAGCAGCCAAGATCGAGGAGCTGGAAACACCATATATTTT.

This clone appeared a single time. The chain recombines TRBV11-2 with TRBJ2-7; D may be TRBD1 or TRBD2 (5 bases each). Trimming stripped 0 bases from V and 5 bases from J, with 11 bases between. The CDR3 is 14 amino acids. Germline assignment: CDR1 SGHAT and CDR2 FQNNGV. The CDR3 protein is CASSLEGPYNEQYF. The CDR3 nucleotides are TGTGCCAGCAGCTTAGAGGGACCCTACAACGAGCAGTACTTC.

This rearrangement joins TRBV2 to TRBJ2-7, with no clear D. CDR3 length: 14 residues. Germline values: CDR1 SNHLY, CDR2 FYNNEI. Trimming took off 0 bases at V and 5 bases at J, with 11 bases between the two ends. CDR3 protein: CASSEALAANEQYF. In DNA form, the CDR3 reads TGTGCCAGCAGTGAAGCGCTGGCGGCAAACGAGCAGTACTTC.